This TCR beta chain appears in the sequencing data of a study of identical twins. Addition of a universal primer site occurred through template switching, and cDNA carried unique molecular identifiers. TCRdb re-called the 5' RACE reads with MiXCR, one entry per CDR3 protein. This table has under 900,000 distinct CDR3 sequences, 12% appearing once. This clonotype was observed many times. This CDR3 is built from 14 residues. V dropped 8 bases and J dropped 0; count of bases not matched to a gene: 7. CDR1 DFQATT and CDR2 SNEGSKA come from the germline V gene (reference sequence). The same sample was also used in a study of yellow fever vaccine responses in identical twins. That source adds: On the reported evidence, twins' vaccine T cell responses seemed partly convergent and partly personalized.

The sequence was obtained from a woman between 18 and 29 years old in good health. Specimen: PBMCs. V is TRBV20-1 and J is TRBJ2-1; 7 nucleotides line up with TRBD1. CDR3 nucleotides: TGCAGTAAGAACAGGGGCCCCTCCTACAATGAGCAGTTCTTC. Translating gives CSKNRGPSYNEQFF.